The rows below give T cell receptor beta chains drawn from one sample of a study of Graves' ophthalmopathy and Graves' hyperthyroidism. TCRdb independently ran MiXCR on the multiplex PCR reads; one entry per CDR3 protein. Among about 210,000 distinct CDR3 sequences listed, around 28% were seen once. The specimen was peripheral blood. These receptors all come from a man aged 50-60 years with Graves' ophthalmopathy. The CDR3 runs from the conserved cysteine through the conserved F or W.

j_call v_call cdr3_aa
TRBJ2-5 TRBV19 CASSPYVSARETQYF
TRBJ2-7 TRBV20-1 CSASLPTGEQYF
TRBJ1-5 TRBV9 CASSPQEGRGQPQHF
TRBJ2-2 TRBV12-3/TRBV12-4 CASSPRRGGAGELFF
TRBJ1-2 TRBV20-1 CSARVEWGYTF
TRBJ1-1 TRBV20-1 CSASAPNTEAFF
TRBJ2-4 TRBV12-3/TRBV12-4 CASTPDRKNIQYF
TRBJ2-5 TRBV7-2 CASSLMEGTRETQYF
TRBJ1-5 TRBV11-2 CASSTQTGGSNQPQHF
TRBJ1-2 TRBV11-2 CASSLDQGNYGYTF
TRBJ2-7 TRBV5-5 CASSFPVSGSDEQYF
TRBJ1-2 TRBV27 CASSLSRTGGGYTF
TRBJ2-7 TRBV28 CASSFQAGVYEQYF
TRBJ1-5 TRBV28 CASSATGLLSNQPQHF
TRBJ2-2 TRBV25-1 CASSELGDSPRELFF
TRBJ1-1 TRBV15 CATSLTGNTEAFF
TRBJ2-7 TRBV6-5 CASSSPGLASYEQYF
TRBJ1-2 TRBV6-1 CASSEVNRAGYTF
TRBJ2-7 TRBV28 CASRRSLSYEQYF
TRBJ2-5 TRBV6-5 CASSYRYRAGETQYF
TRBJ2-7 TRBV11-2 CASSRGDSTYEQYF
TRBJ2-7 TRBV6-2/TRBV6-3 CASSYRTGTAPYEQYF
TRBJ2-7 TRBV12-3/TRBV12-4 CASSPRFQGVHEQYF
TRBJ2-2 TRBV19 CASSVRLVALGELFF
TRBJ2-4 TRBV19 CASSIGFGAEAKNIQYF
TRBJ2-3 TRBV5-1 CASSPGYRTDTQYF
TRBJ2-5 TRBV2 CASSDQLAGETQYF
TRBJ2-5 TRBV7-9 CASSKDLGSETQYF
TRBJ1-1 TRBV6-5 CASSYSSRVNTEAFF
TRBJ2-5 TRBV12-3/TRBV12-4 CASSTGLGQYF
TRBJ2-2 TRBV13 CASSLAAGELFF
TRBJ2-7 TRBV12-3/TRBV12-4 CASSPTRGGSEQYF
TRBJ1-2 TRBV6-1 CASRDSTRYGYTF
TRBJ1-5 TRBV6-2/TRBV6-3 CASSYGTENQPQHF
TRBJ1-2 TRBV18 CASSPSPLANYGYTF
TRBJ2-5 TRBV7-2 CASSSGLAGARETQYF
TRBJ1-5 TRBV7-8 CASRQGGRFDQPQHF
TRBJ2-5 TRBV6-1 CASTQGETQYF
TRBJ2-5 TRBV3-1 CASSRGHTSGQETQYF
TRBJ2-5 TRBV5-4 CASSLPGGRGETQYF
TRBJ1-2 TRBV28 CASRFTGGRGYTF
TRBJ1-5 TRBV6-5 CASSYSFQGAAPQHF